What follows are 30 T cell receptor beta chains derived from one specimen sequenced in a study of cytomegalovirus exposure and HLA in healthy donors (dated by TCRdb to between 2016 and 2019). The method was the immunoSEQ multiplex PCR assay. TCRdb provides this immuneACCESS table in a form limited to in-frame rearrangements. Some clones are lacking; in checked studies, under half of them reflect an unresolved V gene, and why the rest are absent is not known. The sample table lists 200,000 to 250,000 clones, approximately 87% of them with a count of one. The biggest ten clones account for roughly 5.5% of the sample. Input material: PBMCs. The receptors were sampled from a woman under 30 in good health and CMV-seronegative.

The chain carries TRBV19 and TRBJ2-7; tentative D call: TRBD1 (6 bases). V was pared by 1 base and J by 1 base, with 11 bases between. Germline lookup yields CDR1 LNHDA and CDR2 SQIVND (reference sequence). The CDR3 is 15 residues long. In DNA form, the CDR3 reads TGTGCCAGTAGTATAGGACCGGGACAATCCTACGAGCAGTACTTC. It yields the protein CASSIGPGQSYEQYF.

The CDR3 spells CASEAGRNCEQYF. The CDR3 region has the DNA TGTGCTAGTGAGGCGGGTCGGAATTGCGAGCAGTACTTC. The chain couples TRBV12-5 to TRBJ2-7; D may be TRBD2 (5 bases). This CDR3 is built from 13 residues. The V and J ends lost 7 bases and 6 bases respectively, with 16 bases between them. The germline CDR1 and CDR2 sequences are LGHNT and FRNRAP. Combining the CDR3 with reference TRBV12-5 and TRBJ2-7 gives the whole variable domain DARVTQTPRHKVTEMGQEVTMRCQPILGHNTVFWYRQTMMQGLELLAYFRNRAPLDDSGMPKDRFSAEMPDATLATLKIQPSEPRDSAVYFCASEAGRNCEQYFGPGTRLTVT.

The rearrangement links TRBV7-8 to TRBJ1-1; D perhaps matches TRBD1 (5 bases). Trimming pared 1 base from V and 0 bases from J, leaving 9 bases between. CDR3 length equals 15 residues. Germline CDR1 reads SGHVS; CDR2 reads FQNEAQ. CDR3 bases: TGTGCCAGCAGCTTAGTAGAACAGGTGAACACTGAAGCTTTCTTT. Protein sequence: CASSLVEQVNTEAFF.

J is TRBJ2-5 and V is TRBV9; the D call may be TRBD1 or TRBD2 (5 bases each). This CDR3 is 14 amino acids long. The V and J ends lost 0 bases and 5 bases respectively, with 11 bases between them. Germline V gene data show CDR1 as SGDLS and CDR2 as YYNGEE. The CDR3 region has the DNA TGTGCCAGCAGCGTAGACTCCGGGGCGGAGACCCAGTACTTC. It specifies CASSVDSGAETQYF.

The V and J genes are TRBV9 and TRBJ2-1; no reliable D call. Trimming pared 0 bases from V and 3 bases from J, leaving 10 bases between. CDR3 size: 15 residues. The germline V gene has CDR1 SGDLS and CDR2 YYNGEE. Here the CDR3 reads CASSVEQRNYNEQFF. The CDR3 DNA sequence: TGTGCCAGCAGCGTAGAACAGAGGAACTACAATGAGCAGTTCTTC.

The genes are TRBV5-1 and TRBJ1-3; D is undetermined. Between the trimmed V and J ends, which lost 0 bases and 3 bases, there was a span of 10 bases. This CDR3 is built from 15 residues. Germline lookup yields CDR1 SGHRS and CDR2 YFSETQ. CDR3 region: CASSLAVHNGNTIYF. CDR3 in DNA: TGCGCCAGCAGCTTGGCCGTCCATAATGGAAACACCATATATTTT.

This clone came up once. The chain recombines TRBV28 with TRBJ2-7; the D is unclear. The germline CDR1 and CDR2 sequences are MDHEN and SYDVKM. The CDR3 runs 15 residues. Trimming took off 2 bases at V and 2 bases at J, with 13 bases between the two ends. The CDR3: CASSLGLSSTYEQYF. CDR3 bases: TGTGCCAGCAGTTTAGGGCTATCCAGCACCTACGAGCAGTACTTC.

J is TRBJ2-2 and V is TRBV4-2; D is perhaps TRBD2 (6 bases). The CDR3 runs 19 residues. Germline lookup yields CDR1 LGHNA and CDR2 YNFKEQ. The V end lost 1 base, the J end lost 0 bases, and 18 bases lay between the germline ends. In nucleotides, the CDR3 is TGTGCCAGCAGCCAAGCTCTCATGGTCGGGACTTCGAACACCGGGGAGCTGTTTTTT. Residues: CASSQALMVGTSNTGELFF.

V and J are TRBV2 and TRBJ1-1, with D maybe TRBD1 (5 bases). Germline V lookup: CDR1 SNHLY, CDR2 FYNNEI. Trimming took 6 bases from V and 3 from J, leaving 14 bases between them. The CDR3 is 14 amino acids. The chain's CDR3 is CASRLGPQYTEAFF. CDR3 coding DNA: TGTGCCAGCAGATTGGGGCCGCAGTACACTGAAGCTTTCTTT.

The chain is built from TRBV11-2 and TRBJ2-2; weak D call: TRBD2 (5 bases). Trimming took 7 bases from V and 2 from J, leaving 8 bases between them. The CDR3 extends over 13 amino acids. Germline CDR1 and CDR2: SGHAT and FQNNGV. CDR3 residues: CASKRVNTGELFF. The CDR3 DNA reads TGTGCCAGCAAGAGGGTAAACACCGGGGAGCTGTTTTTT.

The chain recombines TRBV28 with TRBJ2-3; D ambiguous. Germline V lookup: CDR1 MDHEN, CDR2 SYDVKM. Trimming removed 5 bases at V and 3 bases at J, with 9 bases between. The CDR3 loop spans 13 amino acids. The CDR3 region is CASSQADTDTQYF. CDR3 nucleotide sequence: TGTGCCAGCAGTCAAGCCGATACAGATACGCAGTATTTT.

J is TRBJ1-1 and V is TRBV29-1, with 10 bases identical to TRBD1. After removal of 4 bases from V and 5 bases from J, the junction contained 7 bases not matched to a gene. Per germline, CDR1 SQVTM and CDR2 ANQGSEA. The length of the CDR3 is 14 residues. In nucleotides, the CDR3 is TGCAGCGTTGCCGACAGGGGGCTCTGGACTGAAGCTTTCTTT. Residues: CSVADRGLWTEAFF.

This rearrangement joins TRBV5-4 to TRBJ2-3; D is unresolved. V lost 6 bases and J lost 0, with 8 bases in between. CDR3 size: 13 residues. Germline V gene lookup returns CDR1 SGHNT and CDR2 YYREEE (reference sequence). In nucleotides, the CDR3 is TGTGCCAGCATCGAAGCTAGCACAGATACGCAGTATTTT. Encoded protein: CASIEASTDTQYF.

This sequence joins TRBV29-1 and TRBJ2-3, with 8 bases lining up with TRBD1. This CDR3 is built from 14 residues. V lost 8 bases, J lost 1 base, and 8 bases stayed unmatched. Per germline, CDR1 SQVTM and CDR2 ANQGSEA. The CDR3 coding sequence is TGCAGCTTTTCAGGGGGCGCCGGCACAGATACGCAGTATTTT. It codes for CSFSGGAGTDTQYF.

This chain uses TRBV6-5 with TRBJ1-2, with 9 bases aligning to TRBD1. Per the germline V gene, CDR1 is MNHEY and CDR2 is SVGAGI. The V segment lost 10 bases and the J segment 0 bases; nucleotides outside the gene matches: 9. CDR3 length: 15 residues. The CDR3 reads CATKTGGISNYGYTF. DNA of the CDR3: TGTGCCACCAAGACAGGGGGTATTTCTAACTATGGCTACACCTTC.

The genes are TRBV6-5 and TRBJ1-4; TRBD1 matches 7 bases. Germline assignment: CDR1 MNHEY and CDR2 SVGAGI. V gave up 6 bases and J gave up 8 bases; unmatched junction bases: 12. This CDR3 spans 15 amino acids. CDR3 nucleotides: TGTGCCAGCAGCCGAAACCGGGACAGATGGGAAAAACTGTTTTTT. Its protein is CASSRNRDRWEKLFF.

This clone came up a few times. The rearrangement uses TRBV27 and TRBJ1-2; D call uncertain. The CDR3 is 13 amino acids. Per germline, CDR1 MNHEY and CDR2 SMNVEV (reference sequence). The V end was cut by 5 bases, the J end by 2 bases, with 9 bases between. For the CDR3, the DNA is TGTGCCAGCAGTGTCCGAAGCAACTATGGCTACACCTTC. Translating gives CASSVRSNYGYTF.

The CDR3 here is CASREWDREGTEAFF. For the CDR3, the DNA is TGTGCCAGCAGGGAATGGGACAGGGAAGGAACTGAAGCTTTCTTT. The rearrangement joins TRBV6-1 to TRBJ1-1; TRBD1 matches 9 bases. V lost 6 bases, J lost 5 bases, and 10 bases stayed unmatched. Germline-derived CDR1 and CDR2 are MNHNS and SASEGT. The CDR3 consists of 15 residues.

The V call is TRBV5-1, the J call TRBJ1-5, with a weak D call TRBD1 (5 bases). V dropped 0 bases and J dropped 7 bases, with 14 bases sitting between them. CDR1 is SGHRS, CDR2 YFSETQ, per germline. The CDR3 runs to 15 residues. In nucleotides, the CDR3 is TGCGCCAGCAGCTTGGCCGGGACCAAGGGGCAGCCCCAGCATTTT. It specifies CASSLAGTKGQPQHF.

With regard to this clone: The junction differs from germline at one of its ends, possibly a read error. The rearrangement links TRBV10-2 to TRBJ1-3; 8 bases match TRBD1. The CDR3 runs to 13 residues. Germline values: CDR1 WSHSY, CDR2 SAAADI. The CDR3 nucleotides read TGCGCCACCCTGGACAGGGTCCAGCGTTTGGGAGATTTT. Its protein is CATLDRVQRLGDF.

The gene calls are TRBV27 and TRBJ2-1; D remains ambiguous. Per the germline V gene, CDR1 is MNHEY and CDR2 is SMNVEV (reference sequence). The CDR3 is 12 residues long. V lost 8 bases, J lost 7 bases, and 12 bases lay in between. This chain's CDR3 is CASRPTSNEQFF. As DNA, the CDR3 is TGTGCCAGCCGCCCTACGAGTAATGAGCAGTTCTTC.

This chain links TRBV7-3 with TRBJ2-3, with 7 bases fitting TRBD1. This CDR3 spans 14 amino acids. CDR1 is SGHTA and CDR2 is FQGTGA in the germline V gene. The V gene end was trimmed by 5 bases and the J gene end by 2 bases; junction bases not matched to a gene: 4. The DNA for the CDR3 is TGTGCCAGCAGCGGACAGGCAGCCACAGATACGCAGTATTTT. Protein: CASSGQAATDTQYF.

This clone showed up just once. This chain joins TRBV4-1 and TRBJ1-3, with D hard to call. The germline gives CDR1 MGHRA, CDR2 YSYEKL. V lost 0 bases, J lost 0 bases, and 6 bases lay in between. CDR3 size: 15 residues. As DNA, the CDR3 is TGCGCCAGCAGCCAAGATTGGACCTCTGGAAACACCATATATTTT. Translated: CASSQDWTSGNTIYF.

This chain uses TRBV7-2 with TRBJ2-7; tentative D call: TRBD1 (5 bases). CDR3 length: 15 residues. V was cut by 5 bases and J by 1 base, with 15 bases left in between. Germline assignment: CDR1 SGHTA and CDR2 FQGNSA. Here the CDR3 DNA reads TGTGCCAGCAGCCTGACAAGTCAGGGATCCTACGAGCAGTACTTC. It translates to CASSLTSQGSYEQYF.

The gene calls are TRBV28 and TRBJ1-4; D is perhaps TRBD1 (5 bases). Germline V gives CDR1 MDHEN, CDR2 SYDVKM. Trimming removed 5 bases from V and 10 bases from J, with 17 bases in between. The CDR3 consists of 14 residues. CDR3 protein: CASSTAGRGGKLFF. As DNA, the CDR3 is TGTGCCAGCAGTACCGCGGGACGAGGAGGAAAACTGTTTTTT.

In DNA, the CDR3 is TGCGCCAGCAGCTTGGGCCATGAGGGGGCAGGTGAAAAACTGTTTTTT. It encodes CASSLGHEGAGEKLFF. V and J are TRBV5-1 and TRBJ1-4; 7 nucleotides agree with TRBD1. V was clipped by 0 bases and J by 7 bases; unmatched bases: 9. The CDR3 runs 16 residues. Germline V gene lookup returns CDR1 SGHRS and CDR2 YFSETQ.

The CDR3 spells CASSPLGGTDTQYF. The DNA of the CDR3 is TGCGCCAGCAGTCCTCTAGGGGGCACAGATACGCAGTATTTT. V is TRBV5-1 and J is TRBJ2-3, with a weak D call TRBD1 (5 bases). The CDR3 has 14 amino acids. V lost 5 bases to trimming and J lost 1 base, with 11 bases between them. Per germline, CDR1 SGHRS and CDR2 YFSETQ.

The chain recombines TRBV5-6 with TRBJ2-1; D possibly corresponds to TRBD1 (6 bases). This CDR3 has 15 amino acids. Trimming took 2 bases from V and 6 from J, leaving 15 bases between them. Germline V gene sequence: CDR1 SGHDT, CDR2 YYEEEE. DNA of the CDR3: TGTGCCAGCAGCTTTGGGGACACCCCTTCCAATGAGCAGTTCTTC. Amino acid sequence: CASSFGDTPSNEQFF. The whole variable domain, remainder taken from reference TRBV5-6 and TRBJ2-1, is DAGVTQSPTHLIKTRGQQVTLRCSPKSGHDTVSWYQQALGQGPQFIFQYYEEEERQRGNFPDRFSGHQFPNYSSELNVNALLLGDSALYLCASSFGDTPSNEQFFGPGTRLTVL.

This clone was recorded many times. The chain combines TRBV30 with TRBJ1-1, with D possibly matching TRBD1 (5 bases). The CDR3 consists of 14 residues. CDR1 GTSNPN and CDR2 SVGIG come from the germline V gene (reference sequence). V was pared by 0 bases and J by 3 bases, with 11 bases between. CDR3 loop: CAWSVWSGYTEAFF. The CDR3 bases are TGTGCCTGGAGTGTTTGGTCAGGGTACACTGAAGCTTTCTTT.

This clone was seen only once. This rearrangement joins TRBV7-2 to TRBJ1-2, with 7 bases fitting TRBD1. The CDR3 consists of 14 residues. Germline V gene data show CDR1 as SGHTA and CDR2 as FQGNSA. Losses at the gene ends were 5 bases for V and 2 bases for J; bases not matched to a gene: 5. CDR3 bases: TGTGCCAGCAGCACCCGGACAGGAAACTATGGCTACACCTTC. Translated, it gives CASSTRTGNYGYTF. The full variable domain, with the rest looked up from reference TRBV7-2 and TRBJ1-2, is GAGVSQSPSNKVTEKGKDVELRCDPISGHTALYWYRQSLGQGLEFLIYFQGNSAPDKSGLPSDRFSAERTGGSVSTLTIQRTQQEDSAVYLCASSTRTGNYGYTFGSGTRLTVV.